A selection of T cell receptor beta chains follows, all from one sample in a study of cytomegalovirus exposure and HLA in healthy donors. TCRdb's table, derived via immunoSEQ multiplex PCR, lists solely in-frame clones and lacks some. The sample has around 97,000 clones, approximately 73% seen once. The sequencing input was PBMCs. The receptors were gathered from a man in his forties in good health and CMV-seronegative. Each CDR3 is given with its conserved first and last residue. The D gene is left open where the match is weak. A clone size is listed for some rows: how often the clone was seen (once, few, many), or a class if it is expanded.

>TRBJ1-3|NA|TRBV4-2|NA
TGTGCCAGCAGCCAAGGGAGACAGCAATCTGGAAACACCATATATTTT
CASSQGRQQSGNTIYF
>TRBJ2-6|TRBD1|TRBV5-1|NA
TGCGCCAGCAGCTTGTTGACAGGGGGCGCTGGGGCCAACGTCCTGACTTTC
CASSLLTGGAGANVLTF
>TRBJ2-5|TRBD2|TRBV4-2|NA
TGTGCCAGCAGCCAAGCCAGCGGGGACCCCCAAGAGACCCAGTACTTC
CASSQASGDPQETQYF
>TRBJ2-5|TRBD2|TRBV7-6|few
TGTGCCAGCAGCTTAGGGGGACTAGCGGTCCAGTACTTC
CASSLGGLAVQYF
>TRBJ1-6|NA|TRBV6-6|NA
TGTGCCAGCAGGCGAAGGGGAGGGAATAATTCACCCCTCCACTTT
CASRRRGGNNSPLHF
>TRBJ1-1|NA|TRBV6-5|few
TGTGCCAGCAGTCTCGGTCCGAACACTGAAGCTTTCTTT
CASSLGPNTEAFF
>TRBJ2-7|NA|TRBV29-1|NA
TGCAGCGTTGTGGCAGGGCCCGAGCAGTACTTC
CSVVAGPEQYF
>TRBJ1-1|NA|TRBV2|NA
TGTGCCAGCAGTGGTCCAGTTGGTGTAACCGGGACTGAAGCTTTCTTT
CASSGPVGVTGTEAFF
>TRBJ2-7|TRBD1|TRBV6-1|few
TGTGCCAGCAGAGACAGGGTAGAAGGAGACCACGAGCAGTACTTC
CASRDRVEGDHEQYF
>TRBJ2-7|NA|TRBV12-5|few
TGTGCTAGTGGTTTGAACAGCTACGAGCAGTACTTC
CASGLNSYEQYF
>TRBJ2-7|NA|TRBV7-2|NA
TGTGCCAGCAGCCTCTCGGCGGGGAAACCACAATTC
CASSLSAGKPQF
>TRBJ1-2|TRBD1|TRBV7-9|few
TGTGCCAGCAGCCGGGACAGGGGAAACTATGGCTACACCTTC
CASSRDRGNYGYTF
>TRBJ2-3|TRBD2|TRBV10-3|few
TGTGCCATCAGTGAAGGCGGGGGGTCAGATACGCAGTATTTT
CAISEGGGSDTQYF
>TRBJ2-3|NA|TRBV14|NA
TGTGCCAGCAGCCATTTTCGGGGGGCCGCAGATACGCAGTATTTT
CASSHFRGAADTQYF
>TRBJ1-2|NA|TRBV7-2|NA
TGTGCCAGCAGCCCAGAGGGGGGGCGTTATGGCTACACCTTC
CASSPEGGRYGYTF
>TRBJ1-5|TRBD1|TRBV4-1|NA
TGCGCCAGCAGCCAGGGACAGGGGTATCAGCCCCAGCATTTT
CASSQGQGYQPQHF
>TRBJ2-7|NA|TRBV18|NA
TGTGCCAGCTCACCACCGGGGGCTCCCTACGAGCAGTACTTC
CASSPPGAPYEQYF
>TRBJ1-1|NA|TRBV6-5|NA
TGTGCCAGCAGTTACCTCCGCAGGGGAACTGAAGCTTTCTTT
CASSYLRRGTEAFF
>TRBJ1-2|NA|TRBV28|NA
TGTGCCAGCAGTCCCAGCGGACAGATACCTAACTATGGCTACACCTTC
CASSPSGQIPNYGYTF
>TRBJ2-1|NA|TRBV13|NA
TGTGCCAGCAGCCAGGGACTGCCTCCCGGAAATGAGCAGTTCTTC
CASSQGLPPGNEQFF
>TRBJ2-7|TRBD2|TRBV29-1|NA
TGCAGCGTCGGGGGGGGACCCGGGTACTCCTACGAGCAGTACTTC
CSVGGGPGYSYEQYF
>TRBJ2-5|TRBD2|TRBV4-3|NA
TGCGCCAGCAGCCAAGATGGGGGGGGAGGGTACCAAGAGACCCAGTACTTC
CASSQDGGGGYQETQYF
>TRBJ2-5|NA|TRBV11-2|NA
TGTGCCAGCAGCTTCGGGGAGACCCAGTACTTC
CASSFGETQYF
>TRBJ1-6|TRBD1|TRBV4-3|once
TGCGCCAGCAGCCAAGATAAAGGGACAGGGAGTTCACCCCTCCACTTT
CASSQDKGTGSSPLHF
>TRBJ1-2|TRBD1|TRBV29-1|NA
TGCAGCGTTGAAAAGGGTGGGACAGGGGGCGGCTACACCTTC
CSVEKGGTGGGYTF
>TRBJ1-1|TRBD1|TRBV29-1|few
TGCAGCGTAGAATACAGGGGGGTGAACACTGAAGCTTTCTTT
CSVEYRGVNTEAFF
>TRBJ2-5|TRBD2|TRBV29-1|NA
TGCAGCCTCTGGGCGGGGGGAGAGACCCAGTACTTC
CSLWAGGETQYF
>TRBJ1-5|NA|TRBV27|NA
TGTGCCAGCAGTTTAGGCAGGGATCAGCCCCAGCATTTT
CASSLGRDQPQHF
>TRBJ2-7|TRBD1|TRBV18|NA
TGTGCCAGCTCACCAACAGGGGACTCCTACGAGCAGTACTTC
CASSPTGDSYEQYF
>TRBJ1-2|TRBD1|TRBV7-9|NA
TGTGCCAGCAGCTTAGCCGGGACAGGAAACCTCTATGGCTACACCTTC
CASSLAGTGNLYGYTF